This T cell receptor (beta chain) stems from a study of vaccination and CD4 T cells after COVID-19. Study details: Cells were stimulated with overlapping spike peptides from SARS-CoV-2, HCoV-NL63, HCoV-OC43 and HCoV-229E.

The V segment lost 5 bases and the J segment 7 bases; nucleotides outside the gene matches: 9. The CDR3 consists of 15 residues. Germline lookup yields CDR1 SEHNR and CDR2 FQNEAQ (reference sequence). This clonotype turned up a few times. The target antigen is unknown. The Oncomine TCR Beta short-read assay sequenced DNA from cultured CD4+ T cells. One entry per CDR3 protein results from TCRdb running MiXCR on the PCR reads. Of about 10,000 distinct CDR3 sequences detected, under 30% appear once; the ten largest clones hold 15%. Treatment specified: roughly 11-day PBMC culture with coronavirus spike peptide pools or control peptides (ViraFEST assay).

The rearrangement joins TRBV7-9 to TRBJ1-2; 11 positions agree with TRBD1. This sample comprised CD4+ T cells from blood, cultured in vitro, obtained after SARS-CoV-2 vaccination. The receptor was isolated from a human donor who had recovered from COVID-19. The CDR3 region has the DNA TGTGCCAGCAGCCGCCTCGGACAGGGGGCGAGTGGCTACACCTTC. It codes for CASSRLGQGASGYTF.